The next 16 T cell receptor beta chains were all read from a single sample in a study of T cell changes during pregnancy in multiple sclerosis. This table comes from immunoSEQ multiplex PCR, and its TCRdb copy is limited to in-frame clones, with some not included. The sample contains tens of thousands of clones, approximately 95% of which appear only once. The material was peripheral blood, obtained in the first trimester of pregnancy. Receptors originate from a female donor with multiple sclerosis, enrolled in a pregnancy study.

The chain joins TRBV5-1 to TRBJ2-3, with 7 nucleotides matching TRBD2. CDR3 length: 16 amino acids. The V gene's germline CDR1 is SGHRS and CDR2 YFSETQ. Trimming at V came to 4 bases and at J to 1 base, leaving 9 bases not matched to a gene. CDR3 region: CASSRTHSGGTDTQYF. For the CDR3, the DNA is TGCGCCAGCAGCCGAACCCACAGCGGGGGCACAGATACGCAGTATTTT.

The chain employs TRBV2 and TRBJ2-5, with a tentative D call TRBD2 (5 bases). The CDR3 loop spans 13 amino acids. CDR1 and CDR2 from the germline V gene are SNHLY and FYNNEI. V shed 4 bases and J shed 5 bases, with 11 bases lying between them. CDR3 in amino acids: CASSVGLAETQYF. DNA for the CDR3: TGTGCCAGCAGTGTTGGGCTAGCCGAGACCCAGTACTTC.

The chain is built from TRBV2 and TRBJ2-2; a possible D gene is TRBD1 (5 bases). There are 13 residues in the CDR3. Per germline, CDR1 SNHLY and CDR2 FYNNEI. V shed 7 bases and J shed 1 base, with 7 bases lying between them. The CDR3 DNA sequence: TGTGCCAGCAAACAGGAGAACACCGGGGAGCTGTTTTTT. Encoded protein: CASKQENTGELFF.

The chain uses TRBV9 and TRBJ2-7; TRBD2 matches 9 bases. Trimming cost V 3 bases and J 2 bases; bases outside gene matches: 6. Germline V lookup: CDR1 SGDLS, CDR2 YYNGEE. The CDR3 is made up of 15 amino acids. The CDR3: CASSGPSGAAYEQYF. The CDR3 coding sequence is TGTGCCAGCAGCGGTCCTAGCGGGGCTGCCTACGAGCAGTACTTC.

The chain is built from TRBV19 and TRBJ2-3; 7 bases line up with TRBD2. CDR1 is LNHDA and CDR2 is SQIVND in the germline V gene (reference sequence). V gave up 9 bases and J gave up 3 bases; unmatched junction bases: 9. The CDR3 is 14 amino acids. CDR3 in amino acids: CASHQAGETDTQYF. The CDR3 coding sequence is TGTGCCAGCCACCAGGCGGGGGAAACAGATACGCAGTATTTT.

A remark on this clone: Other DNA variants within this sample encode the same CDR3. The V and J genes are TRBV7-6 and TRBJ1-4; TRBD1 is a possible D gene (5 bases). The CDR3 length is 15 residues. Germline values: CDR1 SGHVS, CDR2 FNYEAQ. Trimming took off 6 bases at V and 4 bases at J, with 15 bases between the two ends. This chain's CDR3 is CASSPGPQNNEKLFF. CDR3 coding DNA: TGTGCCAGCAGTCCAGGGCCACAGAATAATGAAAAACTGTTTTTT.

This clone has just a few counts. The CDR3 sequence: CASSERLVEAFF. CDR3 nucleotide sequence: TGTGCCAGCAGTGAAAGATTAGTCGAAGCTTTCTTT. The chain carries TRBV2 and TRBJ1-1; D not certain. CDR3 length: 12 residues. Germline V gene sequence: CDR1 SNHLY, CDR2 FYNNEI. Trimming cost V 2 bases and J 8 bases, with 9 bases left between them. Full variable domain (rest looked up from reference TRBV2 and TRBJ1-1): EPEVTQTPSHQVTQMGQEVILRCVPISNHLYFYWYRQILGQKVEFLVSFYNNEISEKSEIFDDQFSVERPDGSNFTLKIRSTKLEDSAMYFCASSERLVEAFFGQGTRLTVV.

This clone showed up just once. V and J are TRBV15 and TRBJ1-1, with 10 bases fitting TRBD1. From germline, CDR1 is LNHNV and CDR2 YYDKDF (reference sequence). The V gene end was trimmed by 5 bases and the J gene end by 3 bases; junction bases not matched to a gene: 0. There are 13 residues in the CDR3. CDR3 bases: TGTGCCACCAGCGGACAGGGGGACACTGAAGCTTTCTTT. Amino acid sequence: CATSGQGDTEAFF. Supplemented by reference TRBV15 and TRBJ1-1, the full variable domain reads DAMVIQNPRYQVTQFGKPVTLSCSQTLNHNVMYWYQQKSSQAPKLLFHYYDKDFNNEADTPDNFQSRRPNTSFCFLDIRSPGLGDTAMYLCATSGQGDTEAFFGQGTRLTVV.

V and J are TRBV6-1 and TRBJ2-5; the match to TRBD1 covers 9 bases. TRBJ2-7 explains the end of the DNA better; the J call may be wrong. Germline CDR1 reads MNHNS; CDR2 reads SASEGT. The CDR3 spans 13 residues. CDR3 nucleotides: TGTGCCAGCAGTGGGGACAGGGACTACGAGCAGTACTTC. Translated, it gives CASSGDRDYEQYF.

V and J are TRBV7-2 and TRBJ1-2; a possible D gene is TRBD1 (6 bases). The CDR3 extends over 15 amino acids. V gave up 5 bases and J gave up 7 bases, with 20 bases separating them. The germline CDR1 and CDR2 sequences are SGHTA and FQGNSA. In nucleotides, the CDR3 is TGTGCCAGCAGCCTTGGGCCCTCAGGGGACCGTGGCTACACCTTC. Encoded protein: CASSLGPSGDRGYTF.

The chain joins TRBV9 to TRBJ2-2; D perhaps matches TRBD2 (6 bases). Looked up from germline, CDR1 is SGDLS and CDR2 is YYNGEE. Trimming pared 1 base from V and 4 bases from J, leaving 11 bases between. CDR3 length equals 15 residues. CDR3 nucleotides: TGTGCCAGCAGCGTATGGGGGGTGGGCACCGGGGAGCTGTTTTTT. Its translation: CASSVWGVGTGELFF.

V is TRBV5-1 and J is TRBJ2-1, with a tentative D call TRBD2 (7 bases). V lost 4 bases and J 3 bases, leaving 14 bases between the germline ends. This CDR3 is 15 amino acids long. The germline V gene encodes CDR1 SGHRS and CDR2 YFSETQ. CDR3 amino acids: CASSGGGRNYNEQFF. The CDR3, as DNA: TGCGCCAGCAGCGGGGGCGGGAGAAACTACAATGAGCAGTTCTTC.

This sequence joins TRBV5-4 and TRBJ1-5, with D possibly being TRBD1 (6 bases). The CDR3 has 12 amino acids. Germline V gene lookup returns CDR1 SGHNT and CDR2 YYREEE (reference sequence). Trimming stripped 9 bases from V and 5 bases from J, with 12 bases between. The CDR3 nucleotides are TGTGCCACTCACAGGGACGATCAGCCCCAGCATTTT. Amino acids: CATHRDDQPQHF. Variable domain in full (rest from reference TRBV5-4 and TRBJ1-5): ETGVTQSPTHLIKTRGQQVTLRCSSQSGHNTVSWYQQALGQGPQFIFQYYREEENGRGNFPPRFSGLQFPNYSSELNVNALELDDSALYLCATHRDDQPQHFGDGTRLSIL.

This clone was seen only a few times. The genes are TRBV9 and TRBJ2-5; D gene uncertain. CDR3 length equals 13 residues. V was cut by 0 bases and J by 2 bases, with 5 bases left in between. Germline V gives CDR1 SGDLS, CDR2 YYNGEE. CDR3 bases: TGTGCCAGCAGCGTAGGCTATCAAGAGACCCAGTACTTC. Translating gives CASSVGYQETQYF.

V and J are TRBV7-3 and TRBJ2-1, with 13 bases matching TRBD2. Germline CDR1 is SGHTA and CDR2 is FQGTGA. This CDR3 contains 14 residues. V trimming: 4 bases; J trimming: 8 bases; junction bases outside the gene matches: 2. This CDR3 is CASSSLAGGDEQFF. The CDR3 DNA reads as TGTGCCAGCAGCTCACTAGCGGGAGGGGATGAGCAGTTCTTC.

The gene calls are TRBV5-4 and TRBJ2-5, with D possibly matching TRBD1 (7 bases). The V gene's germline CDR1 is SGHNT and CDR2 YYREEE (reference sequence). The CDR3 is 15 amino acids. The V end was cut by 4 bases, the J end by 5 bases, with 18 bases between. The CDR3, as DNA: TGTGCCAGCAGCAAACCAGGGGGAGGTTCGGAGACCCAGTACTTC. Encoded protein: CASSKPGGGSETQYF.